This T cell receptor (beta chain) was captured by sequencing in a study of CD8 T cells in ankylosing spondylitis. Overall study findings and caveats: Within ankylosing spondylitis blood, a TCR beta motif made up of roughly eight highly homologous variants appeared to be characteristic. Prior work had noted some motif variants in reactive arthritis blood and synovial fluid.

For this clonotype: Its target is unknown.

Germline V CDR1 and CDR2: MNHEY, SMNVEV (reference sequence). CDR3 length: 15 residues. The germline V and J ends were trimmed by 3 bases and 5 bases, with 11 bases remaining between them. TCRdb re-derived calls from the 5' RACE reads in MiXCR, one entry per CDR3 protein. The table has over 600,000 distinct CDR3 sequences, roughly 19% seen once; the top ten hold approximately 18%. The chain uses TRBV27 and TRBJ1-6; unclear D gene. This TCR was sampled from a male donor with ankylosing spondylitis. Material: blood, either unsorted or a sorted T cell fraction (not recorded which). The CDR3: CASSLEGYDNSPLHF. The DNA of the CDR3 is TGTGCCAGCAGTTTGGAGGGATACGATAATTCACCCCTCCACTTT.